This T cell receptor beta chain was documented in a study of regulatory T cells in long-lasting Graves disease. General study results and limits: Sharing of public clonotypes was greater in persistent patients (under 3,000) than in new patients (more than 900). Analyses excluded thyroid tissue, covering peripheral blood alone.

Construction of the TCR beta libraries employed iRepertoire HTBI primers in conjunction with Arm-PCR of CDR3 regions. Original analysis: Taken together, the samples had 62 TRBV and 14 TRBJ segments identified. From the multiplex PCR reads, TCRdb called clonotypes with MiXCR, one entry per CDR3 protein. The V and J calls, along with clone size, are taken from TCRdb and not from the paper's own processing. The repertoire holds a few hundred thousand distinct CDR3 sequences, roughly 17% seen once, with around 20% in the top ten. This clonotype has only a few counts. Its specificity is unknown. Given a much more abundant clone one base away, this may be a read error. This sample's time point: newly diagnosed GD, antithyroid drugs for less than 3 months. After RNA was extracted from PBMCs, the TCR library was made from it. The germline V gene encodes CDR1 SNHLY and CDR2 FYNNEI. There are 14 residues in the CDR3.

This same sample was also taken into another study, of T cells in Graves' hyperthyroidism and ophthalmopathy.

The sequence was obtained from a woman under 30 with Graves disease. The chain employs TRBV2 and TRBJ2-3; possibly TRBD2 for D (6 bases). The sample in question was peripheral blood mononuclear cells (PBMCs), obtained at new diagnosis, from a patient treated with antithyroid drugs. The chain's CDR3 is CASKGRTSTDAQYF. CDR3 nucleotides: TGTGCCAGCAAGGGTCGAACTAGCACAGATGCGCAGTATTTT.